Listed below are T cell receptor beta chains from one sample, sequenced in a study of monozygotic twins with inflammatory bowel disease. For each CDR3 protein, TCRdb gives one entry from its re-call of the 5' RACE reads, without DNA. The sample has under 350,000 distinct CDR3 sequences. The sequenced sample was blood. All receptors derive from a human donor with ulcerative colitis or Crohn's disease, or a healthy co-twin of an affected twin (not recorded which). Each CDR3 is given with its conserved first and last residue.

len,j_gene,v_gene,CDR3aa
16,TRBJ1-6,TRBV9,CASSVGTGGQNSPLHF
15,TRBJ2-4,TRBV28,CASSSPTYQENIQYF
16,TRBJ2-1,TRBV20-1,CSARAGPKGLYNEQFF
15,TRBJ2-3,TRBV2,CASSGGHQDTDTQYF
15,TRBJ1-1,TRBV15,CATHDMGRSYTEAFF
15,TRBJ2-3,TRBV20-1,CSARELARLTDTQYF
13,TRBJ2-5,TRBV18,CASSQGQGETQYF
15,TRBJ2-1,TRBV11-2,CASSLWASDNNEQFF
14,TRBJ2-2,TRBV6-1,CASCGLPRTGELFF
17,TRBJ2-3,TRBV14,CASSLRLAGTSTDTQYF
15,TRBJ1-1,TRBV19,CASSMGTAGATEAFF